Below, one T cell receptor beta chain is given with its context. Antigen specificity is unknown. This specimen belongs to a study of cytomegalovirus exposure and HLA in healthy donors. Overall study results and limits: Presence/absence analyses assumed roughly uniform sequencing depth across donors.

In the PCR, 60 Vbeta and 13 Jbeta primers were used. Assay used: immunoSEQ multiplex PCR; TCRdb lists only in-frame clones, some missing. The table includes more than 90,000 clones, about four fifths detected once. The source is a middle-aged woman in good health and CMV-seronegative. Sequences were obtained from PBMCs.

CDR3 residues: CASSQGPSGNEQYF. In DNA form, the CDR3 reads TGTGCCAGCAGCCAAGGCCCATCCGGGAACGAGCAGTACTTC. The gene calls are TRBV4-2 and TRBJ2-7; maybe TRBD2 (5 bases). CDR3 length: 14 amino acids. CDR1 is LGHNA and CDR2 is YNFKEQ in the germline V gene. The V end was cut by 1 base, the J end by 5 bases, with 12 bases between.